The 24 T cell receptor beta chains in this list originate from one sample, sequenced in a study of identical twins. TCRdb reprocessed the 5' RACE reads with MiXCR, giving one entry per CDR3 protein. The data show 250,000 or so distinct CDR3 sequences, approximately 7% seen once. This same sample was also part of a study on yellow fever vaccine responses in identical twins.

The sample taken for sequencing was memory (CD45RO+) T cells sorted from blood. All receptors derive from a woman younger than 35 in good health.

About this clonotype: A much larger clone is a single base away; this may be a read error. This rearrangement joins TRBV20-1 to TRBJ2-3, with unresolved D. The CDR3 spans 13 residues. Germline V gene sequence: CDR1 DFQATT, CDR2 SNEGSKA (reference sequence). V shed 8 bases and J shed 0 bases, with 12 bases lying between them. The CDR3 DNA reads as TGCAGTATAGAGGATCTTAGCACAGATACGCAGTATTTT. Translated: CSIEDLSTDTQYF.

This clonotype was picked up many times. The chain carries TRBV4-2 and TRBJ2-1; 9 positions agree with TRBD1. This CDR3 has 15 amino acids. Germline assignment: CDR1 LGHNA and CDR2 YNFKEQ. V lost 4 bases and J lost 5; bases outside the gene matches: 6. In DNA form, the CDR3 reads TGTGCCAGCAGCCCACAGGGGGCGAAAAACAATGAGCAGTTCTTC. Its protein product is CASSPQGAKNNEQFF.

This clonotype was counted many times. V is TRBV5-1 and J is TRBJ2-1, with 9 nucleotides matching TRBD1. Germline trimming cut 4 bases from V and 15 bases from J; bases unmatched to any gene: 8. Germline V gene data show CDR1 as SGHRS and CDR2 as YFSETQ. The CDR3 covers 12 residues. This CDR3 is CASSPGQGSRFF. In nucleotides, the CDR3 is TGCGCCAGCAGCCCCGGACAGGGGTCGCGGTTCTTC.

This rearrangement joins TRBV12-3 or TRBV12-4 to TRBJ2-7, with 15 bases that match TRBD2. V lost 6 bases and J lost 5; bases outside the gene matches: 8. This CDR3 region has 16 residues. The CDR3: CASRLSGLAGGHEQYF. CDR3 in DNA: TGTGCCAGCAGACTCTCGGGACTAGCGGGGGGCCACGAGCAGTACTTC.

This clonotype was detected many times. The genes are TRBV15 and TRBJ2-5, with 13 bases fitting TRBD2. Trimming at V came to 0 bases and at J to 5 bases, leaving 3 bases not matched to a gene. The CDR3 is 16 residues long. Germline V gene lookup returns CDR1 LNHNV and CDR2 YYDKDF (reference sequence). CDR3 protein: CATSRDRTSGSETQYF. The CDR3 nucleotides are TGTGCCACCAGCAGAGATCGGACTAGCGGGAGTGAGACCCAGTACTTC.

This clonotype was seen at least ten times. The CDR3 DNA reads as TGTGCCAGCCAAACCGAGAGGGACACCGGGGAGCTGTTTTTT. Translated, it gives CASQTERDTGELFF. This chain connects TRBV25-1 to TRBJ2-2, with D perhaps TRBD2 (5 bases). In germline, CDR1 is MGHDK, CDR2 SYGVNS. The V gene lost 8 bases and the J gene lost 3 bases, with 13 bases spanning the gap. This CDR3 has 14 residues.

This clonotype was counted a few times. The chain links TRBV7-6 to TRBJ2-1; 12 bases fit TRBD2. CDR1 is SGHVS, CDR2 FNYEAQ, per germline. The CDR3 has 13 amino acids. V gave up 5 bases and J gave up 10 bases; unmatched junction bases: 3. The CDR3 coding sequence is TGTGCCAGCAGCCCAGGACTAGCGGGAGAGCAGTTCTTC. It specifies CASSPGLAGEQFF.

There are a few counts of this clonotype. J is TRBJ2-1 and V is TRBV24-1; 7 nucleotides align to TRBD2. CDR3 size: 16 residues. The V and J ends lost 6 bases and 8 bases, in that order; junction bases with no gene match: 15. Germline V gene data show CDR1 as KGHDR and CDR2 as SFDVKD. CDR3 bases: TGTGCCACCAGTTCCTGGGGGGGTCAGAATGAATATGAGCAGTTCTTC. It specifies CATSSWGGQNEYEQFF.

This clonotype was counted a few times. This chain uses TRBV20-1 with TRBJ2-4, with D possibly being TRBD2 (6 bases). The CDR3 has 15 amino acids. Germline V gene sequence: CDR1 DFQATT, CDR2 SNEGSKA (reference sequence). V dropped 4 bases and J dropped 0 bases, with 13 bases sitting between them. The CDR3 reads CSATSEAGAKNIQYF. CDR3 nucleotides: TGCAGTGCTACTAGCGAGGCGGGAGCCAAAAACATTCAGTACTTC.

This clonotype has only a few counts. The chain employs TRBV5-1 and TRBJ1-4, with D possibly being TRBD1 (6 bases). Germline CDR1 is SGHRS and CDR2 is YFSETQ. The V end was cut by 4 bases, the J end by 7 bases, with 14 bases between. The length of the CDR3 is 14 residues. The CDR3 region is CASSPGAAFEKLFF. The CDR3, as DNA: TGCGCCAGCAGCCCAGGGGCGGCGTTTGAAAAACTGTTTTTT.

The sample holds many counts of this clonotype. The rearrangement uses TRBV20-1 and TRBJ2-1, with D perhaps being TRBD1 or TRBD2 (6 bases each). With 3 bases removed from V and 6 bases from J, the gap between germline ends came to 12 bases. Germline V gives CDR1 DFQATT, CDR2 SNEGSKA (reference sequence). This CDR3 contains 13 residues. CDR3 amino acids: CSASPPGANEQFF. CDR3 nucleotide sequence: TGCAGTGCTAGCCCTCCGGGGGCCAATGAGCAGTTCTTC.

The chain recombines TRBV27 with TRBJ2-7, with 9 positions matching TRBD2. This CDR3 spans 17 amino acids. Trimming at V came to 5 bases and at J to 4 bases, leaving 15 bases not matched to a gene. The germline V gene has CDR1 MNHEY and CDR2 SMNVEV (reference sequence). The CDR3 sequence is CASSPGLGGSGRYEQYF. The CDR3 DNA sequence: TGTGCCAGCAGTCCTGGTTTGGGGGGTAGCGGGAGATACGAGCAGTACTTC.

This clonotype came up a few times. The chain carries TRBV20-1 and TRBJ2-3, with 10 bases fitting TRBD2. The CDR3 is 15 amino acids. Germline lookup yields CDR1 DFQATT and CDR2 SNEGSKA (reference sequence). With 5 bases clipped from V and 4 bases from J, the junction kept 9 bases outside the gene matches. CDR3 DNA sequence: TGCAGTGCTGAGAAACTAGCGGGAACGGCAGATACGCAGTATTTT. It yields the protein CSAEKLAGTADTQYF.

This clonotype has only a few counts. The rearrangement joins TRBV20-1 to TRBJ2-5; D is undetermined. CDR3 length equals 13 residues. The germline V gene has CDR1 DFQATT and CDR2 SNEGSKA (reference sequence). V was shortened by 3 bases and J by 0 bases, with 8 bases between the two germline ends. CDR3 loop: CSARQVDQETQYF. The CDR3 DNA sequence: TGCAGTGCTAGGCAGGTGGACCAAGAGACCCAGTACTTC.

This clonotype was seen at least ten times. V is TRBV10-3 and J is TRBJ2-7; a weak D match, TRBD2 (6 bases). Between the trimmed V and J ends, which lost 3 bases and 6 bases, there was a span of 15 bases. Germline V gene data show CDR1 as ENHRY and CDR2 as SYGVKD. This CDR3 comprises 14 residues. CDR3 nucleotides: TGTGCCATCAGTGAAGGACGGGAGAGTTCCGAGCAGTACTTC. Protein product: CAISEGRESSEQYF.

This clonotype was seen at least ten times. The genes are TRBV3-1 and TRBJ1-5; 8 bases fit TRBD1. After removal of 4 bases from V and 6 bases from J, the junction contained 5 bases not matched to a gene. The CDR3 runs to 14 residues. From germline, CDR1 is LGHDT and CDR2 YNNKEL (reference sequence). The CDR3, as DNA: TGTGCCAGCAGCCTCGGACAGGGTCCTCAGCCCCAGCATTTT. It is translated as CASSLGQGPQPQHF. Complete variable domain (other parts from reference TRBV3-1 and TRBJ1-5): DTAVSQTPKYLVTQMGNDKSIKCEQNLGHDTMYWYKQDSKKFLKIMFSYNNKELIINETVPNRFSPKSPDKAHLNLHINSLELGDSAVYFCASSLGQGPQPQHFGDGTRLSIL.

This clonotype appeared many times. V and J are TRBV5-1 and TRBJ2-1, with TRBD2 matching 15 bases. CDR3 size: 19 residues. The V gene end was trimmed by 3 bases and the J gene end by 7 bases; junction bases not matched to a gene: 14. Germline loops: CDR1 SGHRS, CDR2 YFSETQ. CDR3 coding DNA: TGCGCCAGCAGCTGGGGACTAGCGGGGGGCCCTGACTCACAAAATGAGCAGTTCTTC. Translation: CASSWGLAGGPDSQNEQFF.

This chain connects TRBV5-1 to TRBJ2-5; D possibly uses TRBD1 or TRBD2 (5 bases each). Germline CDR1 and CDR2: SGHRS and YFSETQ. The V end lost 4 bases, the J end lost 3 bases, and 16 bases lay between the germline ends. There are 15 residues in the CDR3. CDR3 DNA sequence: TGCGCCAGCAGCGGGGGAAGGGTTGGCGAAGAGACCCAGTACTTC. Translated, it gives CASSGGRVGEETQYF.

There are a few counts of this clonotype. The rearrangement joins TRBV29-1 to TRBJ2-1, with 10 nucleotides matching TRBD2. This CDR3 has 16 amino acids. V dropped 4 bases and J dropped 0; count of bases not matched to a gene: 6. CDR1 is SQVTM, CDR2 ANQGSEA, per germline. CDR3 amino acids: CSVGLAGLSSYNEQFF. The CDR3 DNA sequence: TGCAGCGTTGGACTAGCGGGCCTTAGCTCCTACAATGAGCAGTTCTTC.

On this clonotype: The junction does not match germline at one end; this may be a read error. J is TRBJ2-5 and V is TRBV2, with 14 nucleotides matching TRBD2. This CDR3 comprises 16 residues. Germline CDR1 SNHLY, CDR2 FYNNEI. The CDR3 is CASSEALGTSGGRSHF. CDR3 DNA: TGTGCCAGCAGTGAAGCATTGGGGACTAGCGGGGGTAGGTCCCACTTC.

This clonotype was recorded many times. V and J are TRBV6-5 and TRBJ2-1, with 10 bases matching TRBD2. Trimming at V came to 4 bases and at J to 10 bases, leaving 10 bases not matched to a gene. There are 15 residues in the CDR3. Germline CDR1 MNHEY, CDR2 SVGAGI. The CDR3 coding sequence is TGTGCCAGCAGTTTACCTAGCGGGAGACCCCTAGAGCAGTTCTTC. Its protein is CASSLPSGRPLEQFF.

This clonotype appeared a few times. The chain employs TRBV25-1 and TRBJ2-7; 10 positions match TRBD2. V gave up 8 bases and J gave up 5 bases; unmatched junction bases: 6. From germline, CDR1 is MGHDK and CDR2 SYGVNS. The CDR3 totals 13 residues. DNA for the CDR3: TGTGCCAGCGAGCGGGAGGGCCCCAACGAGCAGTACTTC. As protein: CASEREGPNEQYF.

With respect to this clonotype: A much bigger clone sits one base away, suggesting this may be a read error. The chain employs TRBV3-1 and TRBJ2-5, with 8 bases lining up with TRBD2. The germline gives CDR1 LGHDT, CDR2 YNNKEL (reference sequence). The CDR3 consists of 15 residues. This CDR3 is CASSRAGTRGETQNF. CDR3 DNA: TGTGCCAGCAGCCGTGCCGGGACTAGAGGAGAGACCCAGAACTTC.

The rearrangement joins TRBV14 to TRBJ2-1; TRBD2 might be the D (6 bases). From germline, CDR1 is SGHDN and CDR2 FVKESK. V lost 3 bases and J 5 bases, leaving 17 bases between the germline ends. The CDR3 length is 16 residues. The CDR3 loop reads CASSHPDYKENNEQFF. CDR3 DNA sequence: TGTGCCAGCAGCCACCCGGACTACAAAGAAAACAATGAGCAGTTCTTC.